The 14 T cell receptor beta chains in this list originate from one sample, sequenced in a study of T cell responses to AZD1222 COVID-19 vaccine (dated by TCRdb to the early 2020s). The library was made by the immunoSEQ multiplex PCR assay. TCRdb limited this immuneACCESS table to in-frame rearrangements with V and J called. A share of clones is missing; checked studies link under half to unresolved V genes, and the rest is unexplained. Present in this sample are more than 85,000 clones, about 85% of which were seen just once. The top ten clones comprise approximately 4.7% of the sample. The sample's time point label, in plain terms: baseline before first vaccination. The starting material was peripheral blood, obtained on day 0 of AZD1222 vaccination. The receptor set was obtained from an adult in good health.

The V call is TRBV7-2, the J call TRBJ1-2; D perhaps matches TRBD1 (6 bases). Deletions cut 0 bases from V and 4 bases from J, with 18 bases between. The CDR3 spans 17 residues. Germline loops: CDR1 SGHTA, CDR2 FQGNSA. The CDR3 nucleotides are TGTGCCAGCAGCTTAGCCGGGGTTGCCGGGGGGCCCTATGGCTACACCTTC. Residues: CASSLAGVAGGPYGYTF.

The CDR3 here is CASSHGQNYGYTF. The CDR3, as DNA: TGCGCCAGCAGCCACGGACAAAACTATGGCTACACCTTC. The chain has TRBV5-1 and TRBJ1-2, with a tentative D call TRBD1 (5 bases). The germline CDR1 and CDR2 sequences are SGHRS and YFSETQ. V gave up 4 bases and J gave up 2 bases, with 9 bases separating them. There are 13 residues in the CDR3. Full variable domain (rest looked up from reference TRBV5-1 and TRBJ1-2): KAGVTQTPRYLIKTRGQQVTLSCSPISGHRSVSWYQQTPGQGLQFLFEYFSETQRNKGNFPGRFSGRQFSNSRSEMNVSTLELGDSALYLCASSHGQNYGYTFGSGTRLTVV.

The chain links TRBV7-2 to TRBJ1-5, with D possibly matching TRBD1 (6 bases). Trimming pared 5 bases from V and 5 bases from J, leaving 13 bases between. Germline CDR1 and CDR2: SGHTA and FQGNSA. This CDR3 region has 14 residues. The CDR3 DNA is TGTGCCAGCAGCCGTGACAGGTCGGATCAGCCCCAGCATTTT. Amino acids: CASSRDRSDQPQHF.

The V and J genes are TRBV2 and TRBJ1-6; D is ambiguous. In germline, CDR1 is SNHLY, CDR2 FYNNEI. The CDR3 is 15 residues long. Trimming cost V 3 bases and J 8 bases, with 14 bases left between them. In nucleotides, the CDR3 is TGTGCCAGCAGTGATAGCGTGGGAGCTGATTCACCCCTCCACTTT. Protein product: CASSDSVGADSPLHF. Based on the CDR3 plus reference TRBV2 and TRBJ1-6, the full variable domain is EPEVTQTPSHQVTQMGQEVILRCVPISNHLYFYWYRQILGQKVEFLVSFYNNEISEKSEIFDDQFSVERPDGSNFTLKIRSTKLEDSAMYFCASSDSVGADSPLHFGNGTRLTVT.

This clone was recorded once. Other DNA sequences within the sample encode an identical CDR3. The chain has TRBV9 and TRBJ2-5, with a tentative D call TRBD1 (6 bases). With 0 bases removed from V and 0 bases from J, the gap between germline ends came to 9 bases. Germline V gene data show CDR1 as SGDLS and CDR2 as YYNGEE. CDR3 length: 15 residues. CDR3 sequence: CASSVGQGHQETQYF. CDR3 sequence (DNA): TGTGCCAGCAGCGTAGGGCAGGGGCACCAAGAGACCCAGTACTTC.

The chain combines TRBV21-1 with TRBJ2-2; TRBD2, the D gene given by the table, was not confirmed from the DNA. TRBV21-1 is a known pseudogene. This CDR3 is 15 amino acids long. CDR3 DNA: TGTGCCAGCAGCACGGAGCGGGAGAACACCGGGGAGCTGTTTTTT. This gives the protein CASSTERENTGELFF.

The chain has TRBV15 and TRBJ1-5, with D maybe TRBD1 (6 bases). V was shortened by 5 bases and J by 1 base, with 6 bases between the two germline ends. This CDR3 contains 13 residues. Germline-derived CDR1 and CDR2 are LNHNV and YYDKDF (reference sequence). The CDR3 is CATSQGSNQPQHF. In DNA, the CDR3 is TGTGCCACCAGCCAGGGGAGCAATCAGCCCCAGCATTTT. The whole variable domain, filled in from reference TRBV15 and TRBJ1-5, reads DAMVIQNPRYQVTQFGKPVTLSCSQTLNHNVMYWYQQKSSQAPKLLFHYYDKDFNNEADTPDNFQSRRPNTSFCFLDIRSPGLGDTAMYLCATSQGSNQPQHFGDGTRLSIL.

This clone was counted only a few times. The CDR3 loop reads CASSLAGGTREQYF. The CDR3 DNA reads TGCGCCAGCAGCTTGGCAGGGGGAACGCGCGAGCAGTACTTC. The V call is TRBV5-1, the J call TRBJ2-7; 7 bases match TRBD1. The CDR3 spans 14 residues. CDR1 is SGHRS, CDR2 YFSETQ, per germline. Trimming removed 0 bases from V and 6 bases from J; junction bases left unmatched: 6.

This chain links TRBV2 with TRBJ1-3, with TRBD1 identical over 7 bases. Per germline, CDR1 SNHLY and CDR2 FYNNEI. V was pared by 6 bases and J by 6 bases, with 14 bases of the junction left unmatched. The CDR3 totals 16 residues. The CDR3 is CASRERDSLTLNTIYF. CDR3 nucleotide sequence: TGTGCCAGCAGAGAAAGGGACAGCCTCACATTAAACACCATATATTTT.

This chain uses TRBV6-2 or TRBV6-3 with TRBJ1-5; D gene ambiguous. The germline V gene encodes CDR1 MNHEY and CDR2 SVGEGT. The CDR3 covers 16 residues. V shed 5 bases and J shed 1 base, with 15 bases lying between them. CDR3 nucleotide sequence: TGTGCCAGCAGTCCACGCCGGGTGCAGAGCAATCAGCCCCAGCATTTT. Protein: CASSPRRVQSNQPQHF.

The chain is built from TRBV18 and TRBJ2-3; no reliable D call. The CDR3 has 13 amino acids. The V and J ends lost 2 bases and 5 bases respectively, with 8 bases between them. Germline V gene sequence: CDR1 KGHSH, CDR2 LQKENI. This chain's CDR3 is CASSPGDGDTQYF. The DNA of the CDR3 is TGTGCCAGCTCACCAGGAGACGGAGATACGCAGTATTTT.

The genes are TRBV12-5 and TRBJ1-1; TRBD1 is a possible D gene (6 bases). The CDR3 is made up of 16 amino acids. CDR1 and CDR2 (germline): LGHNT, FRNRAP. The V end lost 1 base, the J end lost 5 bases, and 17 bases lay between the germline ends. The CDR3 DNA reads TGTGCTAGTGGTTTGGCAATCTCAGGGGCGACGACTGAAGCTTTCTTT. Translated: CASGLAISGATTEAFF.

The CDR3 DNA reads as TGTGCCAGCAGTTCTAGCGGGGTAACCCCTTACGAGCAGTACTTC. Amino acids: CASSSSGVTPYEQYF. The V call is TRBV28, the J call TRBJ2-7; 9 bases agree with TRBD2. The J segment lost 4 bases and the V segment lost 4 bases, leaving 8 bases of the junction unmatched. Germline V CDR1 and CDR2: MDHEN, SYDVKM. The CDR3 spans 15 residues.

The chain is built from TRBV18 and TRBJ2-3, with TRBD1 as a possible D gene (5 bases). The CDR3 sequence is 16 residues long. Trimming pared 3 bases from V and 1 base from J, leaving 14 bases between. CDR1 and CDR2 (germline): KGHSH, LQKENI. CDR3 DNA sequence: TGTGCCAGCTCACCCTACGAAGTAGGGGGCACAGATACGCAGTATTTT. This sequence encodes CASSPYEVGGTDTQYF. Complete variable domain (other parts from reference TRBV18 and TRBJ2-3): NAGVMQNPRHLVRRRGQEARLRCSPMKGHSHVYWYRQLPEEGLKFMVYLQKENIIDESGMPKERFSAEFPKEGPSILRIQQVVRGDSAAYFCASSPYEVGGTDTQYFGPGTRLTVL.